These 21 T cell receptor beta chains share one sample of origin, sequenced in a study of beta chain features in type 1 diabetes listed by TCRdb under 2018. Receptor libraries were prepared by the immunoSEQ multiplex PCR assay. The entire isolated RNA was reverse transcribed using the High Capacity cDNA Reverse Transcription Kit, and thus expressed TCRB transcripts were sequenced. The clones in this table, taken by TCRdb from immuneACCESS, are in-frame only. Not every clone is retained; where verified, under half of the shortfall comes from an unresolved V gene, and the cause of the rest is unknown. This sample holds fewer than 200,000 clones; approximately 10% were observed only once. 0.5% of the sample is taken by the ten largest. Beyond this particular receptor, the publication reports: A moderate but significant shortening of TCRB CDR3 length was observed in type 1 diabetes patients in all four CD4+ subsets.

These receptors lack a known antigen. Sequencing was carried out using central memory CD4+ T cells from blood. The receptor source for this set is a young man with type 1 diabetes.

This clone was found a few times. This CDR3 is CASSLSQGLTETQYF. CDR3 sequence (DNA): TGTGCCAGCAGCTTATCGCAGGGTTTAACGGAGACCCAGTACTTC. The rearrangement links TRBV7-9 to TRBJ2-5, with a weak D call TRBD1 (5 bases). Trimming shortened V by 2 bases and J by 5 bases, and 15 bases separated the two germline ends. There are 15 residues in the CDR3. Per the germline V gene, CDR1 is SEHNR and CDR2 is FQNEAQ (reference sequence). The whole variable domain, filled in from reference TRBV7-9 and TRBJ2-5, reads DTGVSQNPRHKITKRGQNVTFRCDPISEHNRLYWYRQTLGQGPEFLTYFQNEAQLEKSRLLSDRFSAERPKGSFSTLEIQRTEQGDSAMYLCASSLSQGLTETQYFGPGTRLLVL.

A note on this clone: The same CDR3 is also encoded by other DNA sequences in this sample. V is TRBV28 and J is TRBJ2-7, with 7 bases that match TRBD1. The CDR3 has 11 amino acids. Germline trimming cut 8 bases from V and 4 bases from J; bases unmatched to any gene: 2. Per the germline V gene, CDR1 is MDHEN and CDR2 is SYDVKM. CDR3 bases: TGTGCCAGCCGGGACAGATACGAGCAGTACTTC. It specifies CASRDRYEQYF.

CDR3 coding DNA: TGTGCCAGCAGCAGCACACAGGGCGCTGAAGCTTTCTTT. It translates to CASSSTQGAEAFF. The V call is TRBV7-2, the J call TRBJ1-1; D perhaps matches TRBD1 (6 bases). The ends were cut back, 5 bases at V and 6 bases at J, with 13 bases in the middle. CDR3 length: 13 amino acids. Germline V gene data show CDR1 as SGHTA and CDR2 as FQGNSA.

The rearrangement links TRBV11-2 to TRBJ2-7, with D possibly being TRBD2 (5 bases). V was cut by 2 bases and J by 5 bases, with 10 bases left in between. Germline values: CDR1 SGHAT, CDR2 FQNNGV. There are 13 residues in the CDR3. CDR3: CASSLSLGNEQYF. The CDR3 bases are TGTGCCAGCAGCTTAAGTCTCGGGAACGAGCAGTACTTC. The full variable domain, completed using reference TRBV11-2 and TRBJ2-7, is EAGVAQSPRYKIIEKRQSVAFWCNPISGHATLYWYQQILGQGPKLLIQFQNNGVVDDSQLPKDRFSAERLKGVDSTLKIQPAKLEDSAVYLCASSLSLGNEQYFGPGTRLTVT.

This clone was found a few times. The chain couples TRBV7-8 to TRBJ1-1; no reliable D call. Germline CDR1 SGHVS, CDR2 FQNEAQ. Trimming stripped 1 base from V and 4 bases from J, with 16 bases between. The CDR3 extends over 16 amino acids. The CDR3 nucleotides are TGTGCCAGCAGCTTAGTCTCGGCGGCGGCGGGCACTGAAGCTTTCTTT. It translates to CASSLVSAAAGTEAFF.

This clone turned up a few times. The rearrangement links TRBV4-2 to TRBJ1-3; D is unresolved. The CDR3 loop spans 15 amino acids. Germline CDR1 and CDR2: LGHNA and YNFKEQ. Deletions cut 5 bases from V and 4 bases from J, with 15 bases between. The CDR3 spells CASSSDSGEGNTIYF. The CDR3 DNA sequence: TGTGCCAGCAGCTCAGATTCGGGTGAGGGAAACACCATATATTTT.

This clone was detected a few times. V usage is TRBV29-1 and J usage is TRBJ2-4, with 7 nucleotides matching TRBD2. This CDR3 has 12 amino acids. V was clipped by 7 bases and J by 8 bases; unmatched bases: 8. Germline V gene sequence: CDR1 SQVTM, CDR2 ANQGSEA. Written as DNA, the CDR3 is TGCAGCGGATTAGCGGGTGGTGACATTCAGTACTTC. Its protein product is CSGLAGGDIQYF.

V and J are TRBV5-4 and TRBJ2-2, with a tentative D call TRBD1 (6 bases). V dropped 4 bases and J dropped 3 bases, with 13 bases sitting between them. This CDR3 contains 15 residues. CDR1 and CDR2 from the germline V gene are SGHNT and YYREEE (reference sequence). CDR3 coding DNA: TGTGCCAGCAGCATCAGTACAGGGTACACCGGGGAGCTGTTTTTT. It translates to CASSISTGYTGELFF.

This clone was seen more than once but under ten times. The V gene is TRBV6-5, the J gene TRBJ1-2; no definite D call. Germline V gene data show CDR1 as MNHEY and CDR2 as SVGAGI. Trimming pared 4 bases from V and 8 bases from J, leaving 8 bases between. CDR3 length: 11 residues. CDR3 coding DNA: TGTGCCAGCAGTTTAAATCGGGGCTACACCTTC. Protein: CASSLNRGYTF.

The J gene is TRBJ2-1, the V gene TRBV5-1; 14 bases agree with TRBD2. Germline values: CDR1 SGHRS, CDR2 YFSETQ. CDR3 length: 15 amino acids. J gave up 8 bases and V 4 bases, and 5 bases lay outside the gene matches. CDR3 DNA sequence: TGCGCCAGCAGCCGGGGACTAGCGGGAGTGGATGAGCAGTTCTTC. Translated: CASSRGLAGVDEQFF.

The chain carries TRBV7-9 and TRBJ2-1; possibly TRBD1 for D (6 bases). The CDR3 covers 13 residues. CDR1 is SEHNR, CDR2 FQNEAQ, per germline (reference sequence). Between the trimmed V and J ends, which lost 5 bases and 15 bases, there was a span of 20 bases. CDR3 bases: TGTGCCAGCAGCCCCGGTGGGGCACAGGGCGGGTTCTTC. Protein product: CASSPGGAQGGFF. Combining the CDR3 with reference TRBV7-9 and TRBJ2-1 gives the whole variable domain DTGVSQNPRHKITKRGQNVTFRCDPISEHNRLYWYRQTLGQGPEFLTYFQNEAQLEKSRLLSDRFSAERPKGSFSTLEIQRTEQGDSAMYLCASSPGGAQGGFFGPGTRLTVL.

This chain connects TRBV9 to TRBJ1-1, with 8 bases identical to TRBD1. Germline lookup yields CDR1 SGDLS and CDR2 YYNGEE. The J segment lost 1 base and the V segment lost 2 bases, leaving 4 bases of the junction unmatched. The CDR3 covers 15 residues. CDR3 amino acids: CASSVTGDWNTEAFF. CDR3 nucleotides: TGTGCCAGCAGCGTGACAGGGGATTGGAACACTGAAGCTTTCTTT. Complete variable domain (other parts from reference TRBV9 and TRBJ1-1): DSGVTQTPKHLITATGQRVTLRCSPRSGDLSVYWYQQSLDQGLQFLIQYYNGEERAKGNILERFSAQQFPDLHSELNLSSLELGDSALYFCASSVTGDWNTEAFFGQGTRLTVV.

This clone was counted a single time. The CDR3 sequence is CASSLEDRVSYEQYF. The CDR3 nucleotides are TGTGCCAGCAGCTTAGAGGACAGAGTTTCCTACGAGCAGTACTTC. The chain employs TRBV7-8 and TRBJ2-7; a weak D match, TRBD1 (6 bases). The CDR3 contains 15 residues. V shed 1 base and J shed 1 base, with 11 bases lying between them. The germline gives CDR1 SGHVS, CDR2 FQNEAQ.

V and J are TRBV7-2 and TRBJ2-7; weak D call: TRBD2 (6 bases). The germline V gene encodes CDR1 SGHTA and CDR2 FQGNSA. The V gene lost 5 bases and the J gene lost 2 bases, with 16 bases spanning the gap. The CDR3 has 15 amino acids. CDR3 DNA: TGTGCCAGCAGCCTCGGGCGGGACCCCGCCTACGAGCAGTACTTC. Translating it yields CASSLGRDPAYEQYF.

This clone was seen only a few times. The J gene is TRBJ2-3, the V gene TRBV7-9; unclear D gene. From germline, CDR1 is SEHNR and CDR2 FQNEAQ (reference sequence). The CDR3 is 11 residues long. Trimming left V 3 bases short and J 6 bases short, with 4 bases between. The CDR3 is CASSFADTQYF. CDR3 DNA sequence: TGTGCCAGCAGCTTCGCGGATACGCAGTATTTT. Full variable domain (rest looked up from reference TRBV7-9 and TRBJ2-3): DTGVSQNPRHKITKRGQNVTFRCDPISEHNRLYWYRQTLGQGPEFLTYFQNEAQLEKSRLLSDRFSAERPKGSFSTLEIQRTEQGDSAMYLCASSFADTQYFGPGTRLTVL.

This clone occurred a few times. This rearrangement joins TRBV29-1 to TRBJ1-5, with no clear D. In germline, CDR1 is SQVTM, CDR2 ANQGSEA. The germline V and J ends were trimmed by 4 bases and 5 bases, with 9 bases remaining between them. The CDR3 consists of 12 residues. CDR3 loop: CSVGAWDQPQHF. CDR3 DNA: TGCAGCGTTGGGGCCTGGGATCAGCCCCAGCATTTT.

The CDR3 sequence is CASSLAIGGGSEAFF. The DNA for the CDR3 is TGTGCCAGCAGCTTAGCGATTGGGGGCGGCTCTGAAGCTTTCTTT. The chain uses TRBV7-9 and TRBJ1-1, with D tentatively TRBD1 (6 bases). CDR3 size: 15 residues. CDR1 and CDR2 (germline): SEHNR, FQNEAQ (reference sequence). The V end was cut by 0 bases, the J end by 6 bases, with 14 bases between.

Of note for this clone: Other DNA sequences in the sample encode the same CDR3. The V gene is TRBV2, the J gene TRBJ2-7, with unresolved D. There are 14 residues in the CDR3. CDR1 is SNHLY and CDR2 is FYNNEI in the germline V gene. The ends were cut back, 1 base at V and 2 bases at J, with 9 bases in the middle. This chain's CDR3 is CASSEEAGPYEQYF. The CDR3 region has the DNA TGTGCCAGCAGTGAAGAAGCAGGTCCCTACGAGCAGTACTTC.

The CDR3 loop reads CASSLGASGSNEQYF. CDR3 nucleotides: TGTGCCAGCAGCTTAGGCGCTAGCGGGAGTAACGAGCAGTACTTC. The rearrangement uses TRBV7-8 and TRBJ2-7; 10 bases align to TRBD2. CDR1 SGHVS and CDR2 FQNEAQ come from the germline V gene. Unmatched junction bases numbered 5, after V lost 1 base and J lost 5 bases. This CDR3 has 15 amino acids.

The rearrangement links TRBV7-8 to TRBJ2-3, with 9 bases matching TRBD1. CDR1 is SGHVS, CDR2 FQNEAQ, per germline. The CDR3 is made up of 15 amino acids. V gave up 4 bases and J gave up 2 bases; unmatched junction bases: 4. Here the CDR3 DNA reads TGTGCCAGCAGCTCCGGGACAGGGTTCACAGATACGCAGTATTTT. Its protein product is CASSSGTGFTDTQYF.

The chain has TRBV7-2 and TRBJ2-5; D uncertain. The V gene's germline CDR1 is SGHTA and CDR2 FQGNSA. V lost 5 bases, J lost 5 bases, and 12 bases lay in between. The CDR3 sequence is 13 residues long. CDR3 in amino acids: CASSQTARETQYF. The CDR3, as DNA: TGTGCCAGCAGCCAAACTGCTCGGGAGACCCAGTACTTC. The variable domain in full, completed from reference TRBV7-2 and TRBJ2-5, reads GAGVSQSPSNKVTEKGKDVELRCDPISGHTALYWYRQSLGQGLEFLIYFQGNSAPDKSGLPSDRFSAERTGGSVSTLTIQRTQQEDSAVYLCASSQTARETQYFGPGTRLLVL.